One sample yielded the 28 T cell receptor beta chains listed below, sequenced in a study of OX40 agonist ivuxolimab in advanced cancers. The protocol was immunoSEQ multiplex PCR, while the TCRdb copy is restricted to in-frame clones and leaves out a portion. The sample comprises approximately 11,000 clones, about 85% of which are singletons, and about 14% rests with the top ten. The source was CD4+ or CD8+ T cells sorted from blood, collected in a trial of the OX40 agonist ivuxolimab. The receptors stem from an adult with an advanced solid tumor such as melanoma, head and neck, liver or kidney cancer.

CDR3 residues: CASSYASSYEQYF. In DNA, the CDR3 is TGTGCCAGCAGCTACGCCAGCTCCTACGAGCAGTACTTC. The chain combines TRBV5-7 with TRBJ2-7; D not certain. TRBV5-7 has ORF status, its function being uncertain. CDR3 length equals 13 residues. Trimming cost V 3 bases and J 0 bases, with 7 bases left between them.

The genes are TRBV15 and TRBJ1-2; D is possibly TRBD1 (6 bases). V dropped 3 bases and J dropped 4 bases, with 15 bases sitting between them. The germline gives CDR1 LNHNV, CDR2 YYDKDF (reference sequence). CDR3 size: 15 residues. The CDR3 protein is CATSSEGGRGYGYTF. The CDR3 DNA follows: TGTGCCACCAGCAGCGAGGGGGGTCGTGGCTATGGCTACACCTTC. Looking up the rest from reference TRBV15 and TRBJ1-2 gives the full variable domain: DAMVIQNPRYQVTQFGKPVTLSCSQTLNHNVMYWYQQKSSQAPKLLFHYYDKDFNNEADTPDNFQSRRPNTSFCFLDIRSPGLGDTAMYLCATSSEGGRGYGYTFGSGTRLTVV.

This clone was seen more than once but under ten times. The V gene is TRBV9, the J gene TRBJ2-5, with 11 bases lining up with TRBD2. V gave up 2 bases and J gave up 5 bases; unmatched junction bases: 8. The CDR3 extends over 16 amino acids. The germline V gene has CDR1 SGDLS and CDR2 YYNGEE. CDR3 in amino acids: CASSVSGGGMVETQYF. The CDR3 DNA is TGTGCCAGCAGCGTTAGCGGGGGGGGAATGGTGGAGACCCAGTACTTC.

The gene calls are TRBV19 and TRBJ2-2; a weak D match, TRBD2 (5 bases). The CDR3 is 13 residues long. Between the trimmed V and J ends, which lost 3 bases and 7 bases, there was a span of 9 bases. CDR1 is LNHDA and CDR2 is SQIVND in the germline V gene (reference sequence). CDR3 amino acids: CASSMTAGGELFF. The DNA for the CDR3 is TGTGCCAGTAGTATGACGGCGGGCGGGGAGCTGTTTTTT.

This clone ranks as medium-sized. The chain uses TRBV7-9 and TRBJ2-1; D is uncertain. The germline gives CDR1 SEHNR, CDR2 FQNEAQ (reference sequence). The CDR3 runs 13 residues. The V and J ends lost 0 bases and 5 bases respectively, with 5 bases between them. The DNA of the CDR3 is TGTGCCAGCAGCTTAGCGACAAACAATGAGCAGTTCTTC. Translation: CASSLATNNEQFF. Full variable domain (remainder filled in from reference TRBV7-9 and TRBJ2-1): DTGVSQNPRHKITKRGQNVTFRCDPISEHNRLYWYRQTLGQGPEFLTYFQNEAQLEKSRLLSDRFSAERPKGSFSTLEIQRTEQGDSAMYLCASSLATNNEQFFGPGTRLTVL.

The chain links TRBV19 to TRBJ1-4, with D perhaps matching TRBD1 (6 bases). V shed 4 bases and J shed 0 bases, with 9 bases lying between them. Per germline, CDR1 LNHDA and CDR2 SQIVND (reference sequence). This CDR3 has 15 amino acids. Here the CDR3 DNA reads TGTGCCAGTAGTACCTGGACAGCAACTAATGAAAAACTGTTTTTT. Amino acids: CASSTWTATNEKLFF.

The genes are TRBV5-6 and TRBJ2-3; D is possibly TRBD2 (6 bases). Trimming took off 3 bases at V and 3 bases at J, with 8 bases between the two ends. Germline lookup yields CDR1 SGHDT and CDR2 YYEEEE. The CDR3 sequence is 13 residues long. The CDR3 sequence: CASSWAGTDTQYF. The CDR3 nucleotides are TGTGCCAGCAGCTGGGCGGGGACAGATACGCAGTATTTT. The full variable domain, rest sourced from reference TRBV5-6 and TRBJ2-3, is DAGVTQSPTHLIKTRGQQVTLRCSPKSGHDTVSWYQQALGQGPQFIFQYYEEEERQRGNFPDRFSGHQFPNYSSELNVNALLLGDSALYLCASSWAGTDTQYFGPGTRLTVL.

CDR3 coding DNA: TGTGCCAGCAGTAGTATGAGGGATACGCAGTATTTT. It specifies CASSSMRDTQYF. This rearrangement joins TRBV6-5 to TRBJ2-3; D not certain. Trimming removed 5 bases at V and 6 bases at J, with 9 bases between. Germline V gene sequence: CDR1 MNHEY, CDR2 SVGAGI. The CDR3 runs 12 residues.

V gene TRBV11-2 combines with J gene TRBJ2-3; 7 bases are shared with TRBD2. The V gene's germline CDR1 is SGHAT and CDR2 FQNNGV. CDR3 length: 16 residues. Losses at the gene ends were 2 bases for V and 6 bases for J; bases not matched to a gene: 11. The CDR3 protein is CASSLSAAGRRDTQYF. CDR3 coding DNA: TGTGCCAGCAGCTTATCAGCAGCGGGACGGCGCGATACGCAGTATTTT.

The V gene is TRBV4-2, the J gene TRBJ1-3, with D hard to call. Trimming stripped 0 bases from V and 12 bases from J, with 9 bases between. The CDR3 sequence is 12 residues long. Germline lookup yields CDR1 LGHNA and CDR2 YNFKEQ. CDR3: CASSQDGTVIYF. The CDR3 coding sequence is TGTGCCAGCAGCCAAGACGGTACCGTCATATATTTT.

The chain combines TRBV6-9 with TRBJ2-2, with TRBD1 matching over 7 bases. V dropped 6 bases and J dropped 3; count of bases not matched to a gene: 7. There are 15 residues in the CDR3. Per the germline V gene, CDR1 is MNHGY and CDR2 is SVAAGI. CDR3 bases: TGTGCCAGCAGCCCCGGGACAGTCGACACCGGGGAGCTGTTTTTT. Its protein is CASSPGTVDTGELFF.

The chain carries TRBV9 and TRBJ2-7; 9 nucleotides line up with TRBD2. The J segment lost 2 bases and the V segment lost 3 bases, leaving 6 bases of the junction unmatched. This CDR3 has 15 residues. The V gene's germline CDR1 is SGDLS and CDR2 YYNGEE. As DNA, the CDR3 is TGTGCCAGCAGCGGTGAGCGGGAGGCGCCCTACGAGCAGTACTTC. Its protein product is CASSGEREAPYEQYF. Looking up the rest from reference TRBV9 and TRBJ2-7 gives the full variable domain: DSGVTQTPKHLITATGQRVTLRCSPRSGDLSVYWYQQSLDQGLQFLIQYYNGEERAKGNILERFSAQQFPDLHSELNLSSLELGDSALYFCASSGEREAPYEQYFGPGTRLTVT.

In this sample, this clone turned up once. This chain uses TRBV6-1 with TRBJ1-5; D may be TRBD1 (5 bases). The CDR3 contains 16 residues. Between the trimmed V and J ends, which lost 2 bases and 3 bases, there was a span of 14 bases. Germline CDR1 MNHNS, CDR2 SASEGT. In nucleotides, the CDR3 is TGTGCCAGCAGTGAAAGCGGCAGGGCAAACAATCAGCCCCAGCATTTT. Translation gives CASSESGRANNQPQHF.

V usage is TRBV11-3 and J usage is TRBJ2-3; tentatively, D is TRBD1 or TRBD2 (5 bases each). The CDR3 runs to 15 residues. Germline V gene lookup returns CDR1 SGHNT and CDR2 YENEEA. V was clipped by 4 bases and J by 4 bases, with 15 bases between them. CDR3 sequence (DNA): TGTGCCAGCAGCTCCAGGGAGCCAAGCCCAGATACGCAGTATTTT. It yields the protein CASSSREPSPDTQYF. Full variable domain (outside the CDR3, taken from reference TRBV11-3 and TRBJ2-3): EAGVVQSPRYKIIEKKQPVAFWCNPISGHNTLYWYLQNLGQGPELLIRYENEEAVDDSQLPKDRFSAERLKGVDSTLKIQPAELGDSAVYLCASSSREPSPDTQYFGPGTRLTVL.

V and J are TRBV7-2 and TRBJ2-2; D unclear. CDR1 is SGHTA and CDR2 is FQGNSA in the germline V gene. Between the trimmed V and J ends, which lost 1 base and 8 bases, there was a span of 2 bases. This CDR3 region has 11 residues. The CDR3 region is CASSLVGELFF. Here the CDR3 DNA reads TGTGCCAGCAGCTTAGTAGGGGAGCTGTTTTTT.

V gene TRBV19 combines with J gene TRBJ2-7, with a tentative D call TRBD1 (6 bases). The germline CDR1 and CDR2 sequences are LNHDA and SQIVND (reference sequence). The V end was cut by 1 base, the J end by 4 bases, with 8 bases between. The CDR3 runs to 13 residues. The CDR3 bases are TGTGCCAGTAGTATAGGACAGGAGTACGAGCAGTACTTC. Translation: CASSIGQEYEQYF.

The rearrangement links TRBV4-1 to TRBJ1-2; no clear D gene. Looked up from germline, CDR1 is MGHRA and CDR2 is YSYEKL. V gave up 3 bases and J gave up 3 bases, with 14 bases separating them. The CDR3 is made up of 15 amino acids. For the CDR3, the DNA is TGCGCCAGCAGCCACAACGGCGATAATCACTATGGCTACACCTTC. It specifies CASSHNGDNHYGYTF.

The rearrangement uses TRBV21-1 and TRBJ2-2. TRBV21-1 constitutes a pseudogene. The CDR3 sequence is 8 residues long. The CDR3 DNA reads TGTGCTTCCGGGGAGCTGTTTTTT. Translation: CASGELFF.

This clone was seen a few times. V is TRBV5-8 and J is TRBJ2-7; TRBD2 agrees at 7 bases. After removal of 4 bases from V and 5 bases from J, the junction contained 15 bases not matched to a gene. CDR3 length equals 16 residues. Germline-derived CDR1 and CDR2 are SGHTS and YDEGEE. CDR3 region: CASSPGPGEGVNEQYF. Written as DNA, the CDR3 is TGTGCCAGCAGCCCGGGGCCGGGGGAGGGCGTGAACGAGCAGTACTTC.

This chain links TRBV27 with TRBJ2-7; 10 bases map to TRBD2. The CDR3 spans 15 residues. Germline loops: CDR1 MNHEY, CDR2 SMNVEV (reference sequence). Losses at the gene ends were 5 bases for V and 3 bases for J; bases not matched to a gene: 7. As DNA, the CDR3 is TGTGCCAGCAGTCCCCTAGCGGGAGACGTCTACGAGCAGTACTTC. It specifies CASSPLAGDVYEQYF.

The chain carries TRBV27 and TRBJ2-5, with a tentative D call TRBD2 (7 bases). The CDR3 runs to 14 residues. Trimming stripped 0 bases from V and 4 bases from J, with 9 bases between. Looked up from germline, CDR1 is MNHEY and CDR2 is SMNVEV (reference sequence). Here the CDR3 DNA reads TGTGCCAGCAGTTTATCGAGGGGGGGAGAGACCCAGTACTTC. Protein sequence: CASSLSRGGETQYF.

CDR3 DNA: TGTGCCAGCAGCCAAGATTCGACTAGCGGGGGCTCTTCCTCTGGGGCCAACGTCCTGACTTTC. It specifies CASSQDSTSGGSSSGANVLTF. The V and J genes are TRBV4-2 and TRBJ2-6; 12 nucleotides match TRBD2. This CDR3 comprises 21 residues. Germline V gene sequence: CDR1 LGHNA, CDR2 YNFKEQ. V lost 0 bases and J lost 0; bases outside the gene matches: 9.

The gene calls are TRBV30 and TRBJ1-2; the D is unclear. The germline CDR1 and CDR2 sequences are GTSNPN and SVGIG (reference sequence). The CDR3 has 14 residues. V lost 4 bases and J 4 bases, leaving 16 bases between the germline ends. Here the CDR3 reads CAWKTASGLYGYTF. The DNA of the CDR3 is TGTGCCTGGAAGACCGCCTCGGGCCTCTATGGCTACACCTTC.

This clone appeared a few times. The chain joins TRBV7-3 to TRBJ2-3; the match to TRBD2 covers 15 bases. The CDR3 is made up of 15 amino acids. From germline, CDR1 is SGHTA and CDR2 FQGTGA. V shed 5 bases, J shed 9 bases, and the junction held 6 bases outside the gene matches. The CDR3 DNA is TGTGCCAGCAGCCCCCAGGGACTAGCGGGAGGAACGCAGTATTTT. It translates to CASSPQGLAGGTQYF.

Regarding this clone: A clone one base away is much larger, so this may be a read error. J is TRBJ1-1 and V is TRBV19; D gene ambiguous. The CDR3 runs to 15 residues. From germline, CDR1 is LNHDA and CDR2 SQIVND (reference sequence). V shed 4 bases and J shed 0 bases, with 12 bases lying between them. As DNA, the CDR3 is TGTGCCAGTAGTAGGGTAGGGAGCATGAACACTGAAGCTTTCTTT. Amino acid sequence: CASSRVGSMNTEAFF.

This clone was recorded a few times. The rearrangement uses TRBV6-1 and TRBJ2-5; D not certain. The length of the CDR3 is 13 residues. Germline values: CDR1 MNHNS, CDR2 SASEGT. The V end was cut by 6 bases, the J end by 4 bases, with 12 bases between. The CDR3 sequence is CASSRWARETQYF. In DNA form, the CDR3 reads TGTGCCAGCAGCCGGTGGGCCCGAGAGACCCAGTACTTC.

This rearrangement joins TRBV4-1 to TRBJ2-1, with D unresolved. The CDR3 sequence is 13 residues long. Per germline, CDR1 MGHRA and CDR2 YSYEKL. With 0 bases removed from V and 14 bases from J, the gap between germline ends came to 14 bases. The CDR3 DNA is TGCGCCAGCAGCCAAGACCCCACTGGGCCCGAGTTCTTC. Translation gives CASSQDPTGPEFF.

This clone was seen just once. The rearrangement joins TRBV5-1 to TRBJ2-2; 7 bases match TRBD1. Germline lookup yields CDR1 SGHRS and CDR2 YFSETQ. After removal of 0 bases from V and 4 bases from J, the junction contained 3 bases not matched to a gene. The CDR3 is 15 amino acids. CDR3 amino acids: CASSLAAGGTGELFF. Here the CDR3 DNA reads TGCGCCAGCAGCTTGGCCGCAGGGGGCACCGGGGAGCTGTTTTTT.